This T cell receptor (beta chain) was captured in a study of blood T cell repertoires in COVID-19. Study-wide context: Researchers got acute and convalescent COVID-19 samples from the United States, Italy and Spain.

This clone turned up a few times. Original data processing: Researchers report that nucleated cell counts were estimated from reference gene primer amplification. The data were produced by immunoSEQ multiplex PCR, yet TCRdb's version contains in-frame clones alone and is incomplete. The V and J calls and the clone size are those of that table, but D and trimming were determined from the DNA. The top ten clones hold 3.8% of a sample with about 130,000 clones, roughly four fifths of them seen once. The sample taken for sequencing was peripheral blood. This receptor was identified in a woman aged 45 to 65 with acute or convalescent COVID-19.

The CDR3 region is CASSELWGGSEAFF. DNA for the CDR3: TGCGCCAGCAGTGAGCTTTGGGGGGGCTCTGAAGCTTTCTTT. The chain couples TRBV10-2 to TRBJ1-1; tentatively, D is TRBD1 (6 bases). Trimming pared 2 bases from V and 6 bases from J, leaving 13 bases between. This CDR3 comprises 14 residues. Germline-derived CDR1 and CDR2 are WSHSY and SAAADI.